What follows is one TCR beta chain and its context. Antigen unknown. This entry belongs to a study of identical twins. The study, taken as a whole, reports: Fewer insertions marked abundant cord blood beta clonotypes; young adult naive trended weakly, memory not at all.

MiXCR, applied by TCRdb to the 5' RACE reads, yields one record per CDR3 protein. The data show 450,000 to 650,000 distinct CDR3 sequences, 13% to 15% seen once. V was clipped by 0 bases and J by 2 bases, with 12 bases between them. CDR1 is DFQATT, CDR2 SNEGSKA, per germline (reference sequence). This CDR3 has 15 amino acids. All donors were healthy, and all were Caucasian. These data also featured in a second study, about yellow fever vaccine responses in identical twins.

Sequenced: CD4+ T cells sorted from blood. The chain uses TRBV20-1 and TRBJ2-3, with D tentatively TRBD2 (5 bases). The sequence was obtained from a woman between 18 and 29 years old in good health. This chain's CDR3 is CSARDSGVPTDTQYF. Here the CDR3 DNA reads TGCAGTGCTAGAGATTCCGGGGTCCCCACAGATACGCAGTATTTT.